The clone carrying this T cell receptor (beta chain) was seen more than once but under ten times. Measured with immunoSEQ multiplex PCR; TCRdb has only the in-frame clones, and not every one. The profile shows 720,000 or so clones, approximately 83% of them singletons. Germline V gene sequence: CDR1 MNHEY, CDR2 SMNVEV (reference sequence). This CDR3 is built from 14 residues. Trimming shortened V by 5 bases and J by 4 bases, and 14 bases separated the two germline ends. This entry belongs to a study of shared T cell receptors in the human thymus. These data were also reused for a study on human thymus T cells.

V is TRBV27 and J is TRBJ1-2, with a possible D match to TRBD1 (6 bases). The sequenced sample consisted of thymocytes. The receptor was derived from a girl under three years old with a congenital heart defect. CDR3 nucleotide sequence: TGTGCCAGCAGTCCCGGGGGGCGCGGCTATGGCTACACCTTC. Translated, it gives CASSPGGRGYGYTF.